Sequencing of this T cell receptor (beta chain) was carried out in a study of blood T cell repertoires in COVID-19. Profiling relied on immunoSEQ multiplex PCR, and the TCRdb table lists in-frame clones only, not all of them. The sample lists roughly 81,000 clones, approximately 88% occurring once. V lost 5 bases, J lost 7 bases, and 14 bases lay in between. The CDR3 length is 14 residues. Germline-derived CDR1 and CDR2 are PRHDT and FYEKMQ (reference sequence). Sequenced sample: peripheral blood. The chain carries TRBV13 and TRBJ1-4; possible D gene TRBD1, 6 bases. This clonotype was obtained from a young man with acute or convalescent COVID-19. CDR3 region: CASSQGGWGEKLFF. In nucleotides, the CDR3 is TGTGCCAGCAGCCAAGGGGGTTGGGGTGAAAAACTGTTTTTT.